This passage covers 21 T cell receptor beta chains from one sample sequenced in a study of CXCR3-negative and CXCR3-positive naive CD8 T cells. Overall study findings and caveats: Against CXCR3-negative naive cells, CXCR3-positive naive cells showed more hydrophobic TRB CDR3s.

For these TCRs, the target antigens are not known. The method, 5' RACE with UMI labels, was used to prepare the TRB cDNA libraries. TCRdb reprocessed the 5' RACE reads and reports one entry per CDR3 protein, with no DNA. Here the sample table reports about 130,000 distinct CDR3 sequences. Material: naive CXCR3+ CD8+ T cells from blood. The subset was: CD45RO-CCR7+CD27+CD95- naive CD8+ T cells expressing CXCR3 (TNR3+). These receptors all come from a human donor in good health. Some clones in this sample may be carry-over from other donors' samples.

The chain links TRBV19 to TRBJ2-7; TCRdb lists TRBD2, though no DNA is available to test this call. CDR1 and CDR2 (germline): LNHDA, SQIVND (reference sequence). The CDR3 spans 15 residues. The CDR3 loop reads CASSIMAAGTYEQYF.

The chain has TRBV9 and TRBJ2-3. Germline lookup yields CDR1 SGDLS and CDR2 YYNGEE. This CDR3 contains 14 residues. The CDR3 loop reads CASSVDRPTDTQYF.

The chain couples TRBV10-2 to TRBJ2-5; TCRdb's D call of TRBD2 is untestable without DNA. CDR3 length equals 17 residues. Germline V CDR1 and CDR2: WSHSY, SAAADI. This CDR3 is CASAGGWGLAGVETQYF.

The chain has TRBV12-3 or TRBV12-4 and TRBJ2-7; there is no DNA to check the TCRdb D call of TRBD2. The CDR3 runs 16 residues. This chain's CDR3 is CASSLLPGTSGYEQYF.

CDR3 region: CATSDLQGGGGGETQYF. The chain is built from TRBV24-1 and TRBJ2-5; TCRdb's D call, TRBD2, is unchecked because there is no DNA. The germline CDR1 and CDR2 sequences are KGHDR and SFDVKD. The CDR3 is 17 amino acids.

J is TRBJ1-1 and V is TRBV11-2; no DNA is available, so the TRBD1 call from TCRdb remains unchecked. The CDR3 runs to 15 residues. Germline V gene data show CDR1 as SGHAT and CDR2 as FQNNGV. The chain's CDR3 is CASSSRFRGYTEAFF.

The rearrangement joins TRBV24-1 to TRBJ2-2; lacking DNA, the TRBD2 call made by TCRdb goes unchecked. CDR3 length: 14 residues. Germline V gives CDR1 KGHDR, CDR2 SFDVKD. Here the CDR3 reads CATSDLAWSGELLF.

The chain combines TRBV11-2 with TRBJ2-5; TCRdb lists TRBD1, though no DNA is available to test this call. The CDR3 loop spans 14 amino acids. Germline assignment: CDR1 SGHAT and CDR2 FQNNGV. The chain's CDR3 is CASSLGWGSETQYF.

V is TRBV14 and J is TRBJ2-1; TCRdb proposes TRBD2, but this gene call is untestable without DNA. From germline, CDR1 is SGHDN and CDR2 FVKESK. The CDR3 has 16 amino acids. CDR3 sequence reads: CASSQDSGGPIWEQFF.

V and J are TRBV14 and TRBJ2-5; TCRdb's D call, TRBD1, is unchecked because there is no DNA. CDR3 length: 17 residues. Germline V gene data show CDR1 as SGHDN and CDR2 as FVKESK. CDR3 sequence reads: CASSRYLDRGGQETQYF.

This chain uses TRBV7-9 with TRBJ2-1. The CDR3 is made up of 17 amino acids. The V gene's germline CDR1 is SEHNR and CDR2 FQNEAQ (reference sequence). CDR3 residues: CASSSSEARSSYNEQFF.

This sequence joins TRBV7-9 and TRBJ1-3. Per the germline V gene, CDR1 is SEHNR and CDR2 is FQNEAQ (reference sequence). This CDR3 contains 15 residues. The CDR3 loop reads CASSFPPAVRHTIYF.

This chain uses TRBV5-1 with TRBJ2-3; TCRdb gives TRBD1 as the D gene, but with no DNA this cannot be confirmed. The CDR3 contains 16 residues. Germline assignment: CDR1 SGHRS and CDR2 YFSETQ. CDR3 region: CASSPDGAGSTDTQYF.

The rearrangement links TRBV28 to TRBJ1-1; TCRdb calls TRBD1, which cannot be checked without DNA. Per germline, CDR1 MDHEN and CDR2 SYDVKM. The CDR3 spans 14 residues. The CDR3 loop reads CASSPVEGRTEAFF.

The chain joins TRBV19 to TRBJ2-7. The germline CDR1 and CDR2 sequences are LNHDA and SQIVND (reference sequence). This CDR3 region has 14 residues. This CDR3 is CASSASVGYYEQYF.

The chain has TRBV10-1 and TRBJ2-1; the D call of TRBD2 rests on TCRdb alone, since no DNA is present to check it. CDR1 WNHNN and CDR2 SYGVQD come from the germline V gene (reference sequence). CDR3 length: 14 amino acids. Here the CDR3 reads CASSETGLYNEQFF.

The chain couples TRBV28 to TRBJ2-3; TCRdb selects TRBD1, and the lack of DNA leaves this call unchecked. The CDR3 contains 17 residues. CDR1 is MDHEN and CDR2 is SYDVKM in the germline V gene. The CDR3 is CASSLIKAGFGTDTQYF.

J is TRBJ2-5 and V is TRBV12-3 or TRBV12-4; lacking DNA, the TRBD1 call made by TCRdb goes unchecked. The CDR3 has 15 amino acids. This CDR3 reads CASTGPDRLQETQYF.

The CDR3 is CATSRGGGDRDLLAFF. The gene calls are TRBV15 and TRBJ1-1; TCRdb indicates TRBD1, and absent DNA this call remains unverified. Germline V gene sequence: CDR1 LNHNV, CDR2 YYDKDF (reference sequence). The CDR3 totals 16 residues.

The chain recombines TRBV29-1 with TRBJ2-1; the TCRdb call, TRBD2, lacks DNA for checking. Germline V lookup: CDR1 SQVTM, CDR2 ANQGSEA. The CDR3 totals 12 residues. This chain's CDR3 is CSVYGRSDEQFF.

The rearrangement links TRBV20-1 to TRBJ2-5; TCRdb's D gene call, TRBD2, goes unchecked for lack of DNA. CDR1 and CDR2 (germline): DFQATT, SNEGSKA (reference sequence). CDR3 length: 15 amino acids. CDR3 sequence reads: CSASLPGRGIETQYF.